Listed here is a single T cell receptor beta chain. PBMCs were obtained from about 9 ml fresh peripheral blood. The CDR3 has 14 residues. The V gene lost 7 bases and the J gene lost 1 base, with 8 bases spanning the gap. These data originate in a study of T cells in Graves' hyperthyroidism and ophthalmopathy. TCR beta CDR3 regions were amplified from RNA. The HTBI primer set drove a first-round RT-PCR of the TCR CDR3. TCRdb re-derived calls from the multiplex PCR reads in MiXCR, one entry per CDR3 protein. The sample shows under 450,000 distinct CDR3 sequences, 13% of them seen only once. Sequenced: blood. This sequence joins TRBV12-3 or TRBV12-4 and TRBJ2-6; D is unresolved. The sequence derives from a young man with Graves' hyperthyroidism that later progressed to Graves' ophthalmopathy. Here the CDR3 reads CASTPRSGANVLTF. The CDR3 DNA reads TGTGCCAGCACCCCCCGTTCTGGGGCCAACGTCCTGACTTTC.